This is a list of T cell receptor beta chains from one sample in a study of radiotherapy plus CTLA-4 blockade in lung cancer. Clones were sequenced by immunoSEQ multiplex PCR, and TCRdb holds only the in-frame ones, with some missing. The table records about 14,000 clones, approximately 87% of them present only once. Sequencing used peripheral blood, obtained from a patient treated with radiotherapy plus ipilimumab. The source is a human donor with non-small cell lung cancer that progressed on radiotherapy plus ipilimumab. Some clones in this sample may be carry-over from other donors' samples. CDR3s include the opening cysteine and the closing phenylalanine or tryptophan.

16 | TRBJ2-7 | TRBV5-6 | CASSSRAGGLSYEQYF
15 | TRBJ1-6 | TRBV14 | CASSQTPGNNSPLHF
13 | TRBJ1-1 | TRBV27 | CASSLSWSQNAFF
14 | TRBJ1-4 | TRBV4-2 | CASSPPGFSEKLFF
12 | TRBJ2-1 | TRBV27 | CASSKAYNEQFF
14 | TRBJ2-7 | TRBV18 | CASSPAGQYHEQYF
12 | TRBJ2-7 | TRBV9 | CASSPGNYEQYF
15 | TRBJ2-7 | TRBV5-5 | CASVMSGTGTYEQYF
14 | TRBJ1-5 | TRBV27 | CASSPRGGYQPQHF
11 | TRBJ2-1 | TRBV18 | CASSPDRSQFF
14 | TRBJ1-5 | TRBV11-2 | CASSPTGQLQPQHF
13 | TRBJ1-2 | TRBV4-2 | CASSQVGAWPYTF
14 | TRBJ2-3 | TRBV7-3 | CASSSSGGTDTQYF
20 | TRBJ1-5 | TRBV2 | CASSVKLPGKEGGSNQPQHF
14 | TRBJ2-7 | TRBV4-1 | CASSQGAVSYEQYF
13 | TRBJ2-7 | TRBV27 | CASSLHQSYEQYF
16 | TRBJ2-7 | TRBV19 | CASSGSRGQGKHEQYF
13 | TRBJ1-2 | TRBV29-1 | CSVHPGLSYGYTF
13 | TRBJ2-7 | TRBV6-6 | CASSNQGFYEQYF
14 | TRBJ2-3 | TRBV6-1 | CASSEGPRTDTQYF